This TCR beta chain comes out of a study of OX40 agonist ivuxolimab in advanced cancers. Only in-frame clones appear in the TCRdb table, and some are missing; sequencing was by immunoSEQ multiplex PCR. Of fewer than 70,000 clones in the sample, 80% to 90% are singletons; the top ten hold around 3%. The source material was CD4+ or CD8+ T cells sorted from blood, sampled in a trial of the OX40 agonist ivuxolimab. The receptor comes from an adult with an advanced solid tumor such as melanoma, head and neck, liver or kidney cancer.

The CDR3 loop is CASRDDSGGTEAFF. CDR3 DNA sequence: TGTGCCAGCAGGGATGACAGCGGAGGGACTGAAGCTTTCTTT. The V gene is TRBV6-5, the J gene TRBJ1-1; a possible D gene is TRBD1 (5 bases). Germline CDR1 is MNHEY and CDR2 is SVGAGI. The CDR3 is 14 amino acids. V lost 6 bases and J 5 bases, leaving 16 bases between the germline ends.